Sequencing of this T cell receptor (beta chain) was carried out in a study of early stage breast cancer tumors. Study results and caveats: Enriched TCRB sequences shared across patients were mostly commonly generated sequences. Compared with adjacent normal breast tissue, tumors showed around 2.7-fold greater T cell density and higher clonality.

This table comes from immunoSEQ multiplex PCR, and its TCRdb copy is limited to in-frame clones, with some not included. The table has 50,000 or so clones, roughly 84% seen once. Note on this clone: Its antigen remains unknown.

Source material: blood. The origin of this receptor is a person in their fifties with breast cancer.

The CDR3 reads CASSRPWTGEHEQYF. CDR3 sequence (DNA): TGTGCCAGCTCACGACCGTGGACAGGGGAGCACGAGCAGTACTTC. V and J are TRBV18 and TRBJ2-7, with 9 bases aligning to TRBD1. Germline CDR1 is KGHSH and CDR2 is LQKENI. V lost 4 bases and J lost 5; bases outside the gene matches: 9. CDR3 size: 15 residues.